One and the same sample provided the 2 T cell receptor beta chains below, sequenced in a study of CD8+CD57+ T cells in acquired aplastic anemia. The sequenced patients had an expansion of CD8+CD57+ cells seen by flow cytometry. Using genomic DNA as the template, TCR beta VDJ and CDR3 profiling was carried out. Each CDR3 protein is one row after TCRdb ran MiXCR on the reads. The sample records about 200,000 distinct CDR3 sequences, less than 60% being singletons. The sample comprised sorted CD4+, CD8+, or CD8+CD57+ T cells (not recorded which) from PBMCs. Receptor source: a human donor with aplastic anemia.

This clonotype occurred many times. The chain uses TRBV7-9 and TRBJ2-2; no clear D gene. The length of the CDR3 is 12 residues. Trimming took 2 bases from V and 7 from J, leaving 5 bases between them. Germline V gene data show CDR1 as SEHNR and CDR2 as FQNEAQ (reference sequence). Here the CDR3 reads CASSLPVGELFF. The CDR3 DNA is TGTGCCAGCAGCTTACCAGTCGGGGAGCTGTTTTTT.

The genes are TRBV30 and TRBJ2-3; D not certain. The CDR3 extends over 11 amino acids. Trimming removed 1 base from V and 5 bases from J, with 4 bases in between. CDR1 and CDR2 (germline): GTSNPN, SVGIG (reference sequence). The CDR3 spells CAWSGGDTQYF. The CDR3 DNA is TGTGCCTGGAGTGGAGGAGATACGCAGTATTTT.